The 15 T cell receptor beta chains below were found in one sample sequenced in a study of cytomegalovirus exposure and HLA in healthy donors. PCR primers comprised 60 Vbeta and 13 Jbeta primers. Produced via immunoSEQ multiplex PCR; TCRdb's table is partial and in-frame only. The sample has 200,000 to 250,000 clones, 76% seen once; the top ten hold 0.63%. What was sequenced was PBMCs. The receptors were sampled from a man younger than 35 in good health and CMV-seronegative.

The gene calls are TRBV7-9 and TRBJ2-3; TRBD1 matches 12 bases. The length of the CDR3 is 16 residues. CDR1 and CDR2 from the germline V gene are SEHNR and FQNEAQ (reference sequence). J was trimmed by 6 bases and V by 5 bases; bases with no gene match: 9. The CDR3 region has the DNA TGTGCCAGCAGCGGGGGACAGGGGGCTTTAGGGGATACGCAGTATTTT. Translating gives CASSGGQGALGDTQYF.

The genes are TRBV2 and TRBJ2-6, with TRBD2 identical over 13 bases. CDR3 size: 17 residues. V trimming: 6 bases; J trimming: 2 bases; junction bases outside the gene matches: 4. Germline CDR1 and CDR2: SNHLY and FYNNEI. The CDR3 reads CASREGLAGTGANVLTF. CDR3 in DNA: TGTGCCAGCAGGGAGGGACTAGCGGGAACTGGGGCCAACGTCCTGACTTTC.

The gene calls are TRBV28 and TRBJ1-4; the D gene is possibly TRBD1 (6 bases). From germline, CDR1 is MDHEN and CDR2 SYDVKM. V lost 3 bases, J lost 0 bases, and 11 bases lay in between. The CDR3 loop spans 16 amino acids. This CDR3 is CASSFPGQPTNEKLFF. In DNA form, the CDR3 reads TGTGCCAGCAGTTTCCCAGGACAGCCAACTAATGAAAAACTGTTTTTT.

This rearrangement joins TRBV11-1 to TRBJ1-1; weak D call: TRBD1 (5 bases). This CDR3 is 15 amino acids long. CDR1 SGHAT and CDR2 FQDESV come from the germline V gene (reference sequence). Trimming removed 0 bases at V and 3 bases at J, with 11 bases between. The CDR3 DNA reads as TGTGCCAGCAGCTTAGCGCAGGGTCGCGACACTGAAGCTTTCTTT. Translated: CASSLAQGRDTEAFF.

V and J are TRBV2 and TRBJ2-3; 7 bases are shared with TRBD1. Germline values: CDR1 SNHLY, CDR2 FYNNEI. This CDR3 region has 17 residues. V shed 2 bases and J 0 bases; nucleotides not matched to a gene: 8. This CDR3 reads CASSEKFVTGSTDTQYF. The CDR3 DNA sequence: TGTGCCAGCAGTGAAAAGTTTGTGACAGGGAGCACAGATACGCAGTATTTT.

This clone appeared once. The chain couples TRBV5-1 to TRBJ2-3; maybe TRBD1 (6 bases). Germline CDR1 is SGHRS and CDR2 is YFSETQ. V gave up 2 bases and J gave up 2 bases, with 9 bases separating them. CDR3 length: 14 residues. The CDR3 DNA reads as TGCGCCAGCAGCTTACAGGGTGCCACAGATACGCAGTATTTT. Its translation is CASSLQGATDTQYF.

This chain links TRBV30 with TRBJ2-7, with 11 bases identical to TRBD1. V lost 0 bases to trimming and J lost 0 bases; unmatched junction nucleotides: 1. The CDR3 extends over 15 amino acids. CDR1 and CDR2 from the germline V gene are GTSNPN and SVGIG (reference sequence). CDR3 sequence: CAWSVGTGGSYEQYF. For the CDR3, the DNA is TGTGCCTGGAGTGTAGGGACAGGGGGCTCCTACGAGCAGTACTTC. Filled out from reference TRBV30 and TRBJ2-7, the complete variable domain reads SQTIHQWPATLVQPVGSPLSLECTVEGTSNPNLYWYRQAAGRGLQLLFYSVGIGQISSEVPQNLSASRPQDRQFILSSKKLLLSDSGFYLCAWSVGTGGSYEQYFGPGTRLTVT.

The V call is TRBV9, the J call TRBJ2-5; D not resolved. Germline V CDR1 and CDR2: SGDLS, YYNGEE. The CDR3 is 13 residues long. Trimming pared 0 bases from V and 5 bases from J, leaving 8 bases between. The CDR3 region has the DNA TGTGCCAGCAGCGTAGGTGTGAGTGAGACCCAGTACTTC. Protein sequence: CASSVGVSETQYF.

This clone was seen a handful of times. DNA of the CDR3: TGTGCCAGCAGTACGACAGGGATCTACTACGAGCAGTACTTC. It codes for CASSTTGIYYEQYF. The chain links TRBV6-5 to TRBJ2-7, with TRBD1 identical over 7 bases. Trimming removed 5 bases from V and 3 bases from J; junction bases left unmatched: 7. This CDR3 region has 14 residues. CDR1 is MNHEY and CDR2 is SVGAGI in the germline V gene.

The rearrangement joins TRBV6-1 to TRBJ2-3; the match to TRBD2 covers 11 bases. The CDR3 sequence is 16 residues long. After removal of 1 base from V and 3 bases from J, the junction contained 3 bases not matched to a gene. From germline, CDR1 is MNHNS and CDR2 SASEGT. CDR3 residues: CASSEVAGGRTDTQYF. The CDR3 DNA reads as TGTGCCAGCAGTGAAGTAGCGGGAGGGAGGACAGATACGCAGTATTTT.

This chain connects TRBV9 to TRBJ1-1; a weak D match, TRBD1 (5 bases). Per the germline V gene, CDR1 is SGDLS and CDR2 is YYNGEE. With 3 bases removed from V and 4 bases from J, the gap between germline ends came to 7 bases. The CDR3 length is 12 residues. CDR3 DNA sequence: TGTGCCAGCAGCGGGGGGGGCACTGAAGCTTTCTTT. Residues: CASSGGGTEAFF.

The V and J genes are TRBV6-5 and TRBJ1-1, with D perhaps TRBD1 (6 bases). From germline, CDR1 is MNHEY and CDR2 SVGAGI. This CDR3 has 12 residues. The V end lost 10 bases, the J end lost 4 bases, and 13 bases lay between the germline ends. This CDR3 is CATKTGSTEAFF. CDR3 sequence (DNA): TGTGCCACCAAAACAGGGAGCACTGAAGCTTTCTTT.

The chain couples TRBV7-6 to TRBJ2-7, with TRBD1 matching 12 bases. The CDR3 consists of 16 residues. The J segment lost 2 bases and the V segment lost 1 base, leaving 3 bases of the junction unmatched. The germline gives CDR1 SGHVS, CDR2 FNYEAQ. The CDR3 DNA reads TGTGCCAGCAGCTTAGGGGACAGGGGGCGACCCTACGAGCAGTACTTC. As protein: CASSLGDRGRPYEQYF. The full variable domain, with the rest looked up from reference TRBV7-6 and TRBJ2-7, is GAGVSQSPRYKVTKRGQDVALRCDPISGHVSLYWYRQALGQGPEFLTYFNYEAQQDKSGLPNDRFSAERPEGSISTLTIQRTEQRDSAMYRCASSLGDRGRPYEQYFGPGTRLTVT.

The CDR3 sequence: CAISERSRRGEQYF. DNA for the CDR3: TGTGCCATCAGTGAGAGGTCCCGGCGGGGCGAGCAGTACTTC. The J gene is TRBJ2-5, the V gene TRBV10-3; tentatively, D is TRBD2 (6 bases). With the DNA end fitting TRBJ2-7 better, the J assignment may be wrong. This CDR3 is 14 amino acids long. CDR1 and CDR2 (germline): ENHRY, SYGVKD.

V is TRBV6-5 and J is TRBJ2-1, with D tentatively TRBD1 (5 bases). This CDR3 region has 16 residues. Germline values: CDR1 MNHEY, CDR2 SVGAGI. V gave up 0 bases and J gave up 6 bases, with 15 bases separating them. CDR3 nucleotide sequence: TGTGCCAGCAGTTACTCGGTAGGGGCGAGGCGCAATGAGCAGTTCTTC. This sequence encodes CASSYSVGARRNEQFF.